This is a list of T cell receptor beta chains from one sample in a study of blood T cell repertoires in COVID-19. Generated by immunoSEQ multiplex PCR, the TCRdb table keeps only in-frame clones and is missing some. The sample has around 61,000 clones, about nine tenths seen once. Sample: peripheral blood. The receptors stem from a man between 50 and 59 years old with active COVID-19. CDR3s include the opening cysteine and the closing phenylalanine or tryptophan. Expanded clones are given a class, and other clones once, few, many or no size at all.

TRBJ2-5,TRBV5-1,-,CASSLSRVQETQYF
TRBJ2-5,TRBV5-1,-,CASSPEGEETQYF
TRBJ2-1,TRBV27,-,CASSLRAPLAVYNEQFF
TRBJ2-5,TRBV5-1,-,CASSLEAGETQYF
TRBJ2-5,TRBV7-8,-,CASSPDRTSGGYRETQYF
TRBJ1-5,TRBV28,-,CASSSSQPQHF
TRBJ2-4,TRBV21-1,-,CASRLRGIQYF
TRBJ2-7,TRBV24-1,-,CATSRGASYEQYF
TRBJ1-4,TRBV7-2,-,CASSPWGQGLEKLFF
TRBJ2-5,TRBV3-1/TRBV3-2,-,CASSQDRAGGETQYF
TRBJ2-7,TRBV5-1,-,CASSLSTGQSTYEQYF
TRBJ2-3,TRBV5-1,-,CASSLQGPDTQYF
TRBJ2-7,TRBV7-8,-,CASSLVRGRTGDLYEQYF
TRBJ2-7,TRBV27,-,CASSFGRVGEQYF
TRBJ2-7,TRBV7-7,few,CASSPSQTSGGYEQYF
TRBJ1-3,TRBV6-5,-,CASRPQGLAGNTIYF
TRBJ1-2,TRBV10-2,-,CASRRGSGGYTF
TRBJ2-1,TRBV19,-,CASRLRDTARDEQFF
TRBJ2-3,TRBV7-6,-,CASSFRTSQSPDTQYF
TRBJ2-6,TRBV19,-,CASSIRRRGSSGANVLTF